Shown below are 10 T cell receptor beta chains from a single sample sequenced in a study of siplizumab effects on memory and regulatory T cells. Sequenced by immunoSEQ multiplex PCR; TCRdb stores in-frame clones only, minus some. The repertoire includes 80,000 to 130,000 clones, more than 85% of them detected once, and more than 2.5% sits in the top ten. Sequenced: CD4+ T cells sorted from blood. The receptor source for this set is a human donor in good health. Some clones in this sample may be carry-over from other donors' samples.

CDR3 nucleotide sequence: TGTGCCAGCAGTCCGGAGGCTGAAGCTTTCTTT. It is translated as CASSPEAEAFF. V and J are TRBV2 and TRBJ1-1; D not resolved. The length of the CDR3 is 11 residues. Germline CDR1 is SNHLY and CDR2 is FYNNEI. Trimming pared 5 bases from V and 6 bases from J, leaving 7 bases between. Together with reference TRBV2 and TRBJ1-1, the CDR3 gives the full variable domain: EPEVTQTPSHQVTQMGQEVILRCVPISNHLYFYWYRQILGQKVEFLVSFYNNEISEKSEIFDDQFSVERPDGSNFTLKIRSTKLEDSAMYFCASSPEAEAFFGQGTRLTVV.

The chain couples TRBV19 to TRBJ1-2, with D uncertain. Germline loops: CDR1 LNHDA, CDR2 SQIVND (reference sequence). This CDR3 spans 14 amino acids. V shed 2 bases and J shed 0 bases, with 7 bases lying between them. The CDR3 DNA reads as TGTGCCAGTAGTATAACTGGAGCTAACTATGGCTACACCTTC. Translated: CASSITGANYGYTF.

The J gene is TRBJ1-1, the V gene TRBV6-5; tentative D call: TRBD1 (5 bases). Germline V gives CDR1 MNHEY, CDR2 SVGAGI. V was clipped by 6 bases and J by 0 bases, with 11 bases between them. CDR3 length: 14 amino acids. The CDR3 loop is CASSTGRMNTEAFF. CDR3 nucleotide sequence: TGTGCCAGCAGCACGGGGCGGATGAACACTGAAGCTTTCTTT.

The rearrangement uses TRBV30 and TRBJ2-1; 8 nucleotides agree with TRBD2. Germline V gives CDR1 GTSNPN, CDR2 SVGIG (reference sequence). The CDR3 length is 15 residues. J gave up 10 bases and V 0 bases, and 11 bases lay outside the gene matches. The CDR3 DNA is TGTGCCTGGAGTGTTCCCTGGCTAGCGGGTACCGAGCAGTTCTTC. Encoded protein: CAWSVPWLAGTEQFF.

This clone was counted once. The chain joins TRBV5-1 to TRBJ1-2; D unresolved. V dropped 3 bases and J dropped 5 bases, with 8 bases sitting between them. This CDR3 is 12 amino acids long. Germline V gene lookup returns CDR1 SGHRS and CDR2 YFSETQ. CDR3 nucleotides: TGCGCCAGCAGCTCTACGTGGTATGGCTACACCTTC. It encodes CASSSTWYGYTF.

In its sample, this clone was seen once. The chain uses TRBV6-1 and TRBJ2-3; D call uncertain. CDR1 and CDR2 (germline): MNHNS, SASEGT. The CDR3 is 12 amino acids. The V end lost 2 bases, the J end lost 5 bases, and 5 bases lay between the germline ends. In DNA form, the CDR3 reads TGTGCCAGCAGTGAATGGGGAGATACGCAGTATTTT. Its protein is CASSEWGDTQYF.

This CDR3 reads CASSSGLAGVDTQYF. The CDR3, as DNA: TGTGCCAGCAGTTCGGGACTAGCGGGAGTAGATACGCAGTATTTT. The J gene is TRBJ2-3, the V gene TRBV28, with 14 nucleotides matching TRBD2. Trimming cost V 4 bases and J 5 bases; bases outside gene matches: 2. The CDR3 length is 15 residues. Looked up from germline, CDR1 is MDHEN and CDR2 is SYDVKM.

The chain links TRBV6-5 to TRBJ1-5, with 7 positions matching TRBD1. V shed 3 bases and J 6 bases; nucleotides not matched to a gene: 8. The CDR3 consists of 15 residues. Germline V CDR1 and CDR2: MNHEY, SVGAGI. CDR3 DNA: TGTGCCAGCAGTTATTCCGGACAGGCCTCTCAGCCCCAGCATTTT. Translated, it gives CASSYSGQASQPQHF.

The chain carries TRBV27 and TRBJ1-5; possible D gene TRBD1, 5 bases. CDR1 and CDR2 (germline): MNHEY, SMNVEV (reference sequence). Trimming took off 5 bases at V and 2 bases at J, with 10 bases between the two ends. The CDR3 length is 14 residues. The CDR3 region has the DNA TGTGCCAGCAGTCCCTGGGACGGCAATCAGCCCCAGCATTTT. It yields the protein CASSPWDGNQPQHF.

This rearrangement joins TRBV5-1 to TRBJ2-7, with TRBD2 identical over 9 bases. The CDR3 extends over 19 amino acids. V gave up 0 bases and J gave up 3 bases; unmatched junction bases: 16. Germline-derived CDR1 and CDR2 are SGHRS and YFSETQ. For the CDR3, the DNA is TGCGCCAGCAGCTTGGTTAGGGGCGCGCTGGCGGGAGGGGACTACGAGCAGTACTTC. Amino acid sequence: CASSLVRGALAGGDYEQYF.